This TCR beta chain was retrieved from a study of graft-versus-host responses after intestinal transplantation. Study summary: Recipients underwent multivisceral, liver-intestinal, or isolated intestinal transplants. Tacrolimus plus steroids were given to all recipients for 3 to 4 years, preceded by anti-thymocyte globulin induction.

Libraries were prepared by immunoSEQ multiplex PCR; TCRdb keeps only in-frame clonotypes and omits some of them. The sample includes tens of thousands of clones, 90% to 95% of them seen just once. The length of the CDR3 is 17 residues. From germline, CDR1 is SEHNR and CDR2 FQNEAQ (reference sequence). The V and J ends lost 5 bases and 4 bases, in that order; junction bases with no gene match: 12. To note about this clone: As yet, its antigen is unknown.

This TCR was recovered from a human donor who was the organ donor for an intestinal transplant. The V and J genes are TRBV7-9 and TRBJ2-2; 8 nucleotides line up with TRBD2. The source was unstimulated CD8+ T cells sorted from spleen or lymph node cells, collected before transplant. CDR3 nucleotide sequence: TGTGCCAGCAGCACAAAGGGGACTAGGACGATCACCGGGGAGCTGTTTTTT. This gives the protein CASSTKGTRTITGELFF.